These 16 T cell receptor beta chains originate from one sample sequenced in a study of T cells in Graves' hyperthyroidism and ophthalmopathy. Using RNA transcripts as the source, TCR beta CDR3 regions were amplified. With the HTBI primer set, the TCR CDR3 went through a first round of RT-PCR. Using its own MiXCR run on the multiplex PCR reads, TCRdb lists one record per CDR3 protein. The sample contains approximately 210,000 distinct CDR3 sequences, under 20% of which appear only once. The specimen was blood. These receptors came from a man in his fifties or sixties with Graves' hyperthyroidism.

The V and J genes are TRBV20-1 and TRBJ2-3, with 10 bases identical to TRBD1. The CDR3 covers 15 residues. Germline CDR1 and CDR2: DFQATT and SNEGSKA (reference sequence). The V segment lost 5 bases and the J segment 4 bases; nucleotides outside the gene matches: 9. CDR3 protein: CSALGQGGPADTQYF. DNA of the CDR3: TGCAGTGCTTTAGGACAGGGGGGACCGGCAGATACGCAGTATTTT.

V is TRBV20-1 and J is TRBJ2-3; 10 bases line up with TRBD2. CDR3 length: 14 residues. With V trimmed by 7 bases and J by 6 bases, 10 bases remained unmatched. Germline loops: CDR1 DFQATT, CDR2 SNEGSKA (reference sequence). This CDR3 is CSVPAGGLVDTQYF. The CDR3 nucleotides are TGCAGTGTCCCAGCGGGGGGGCTGGTTGATACGCAGTATTTT.

Notes on this clonotype: A single base separates this from a much larger clone, so it may be a read error. The genes are TRBV5-5 and TRBJ2-7; D tentatively fits TRBD1 or TRBD2 (7 bases each). Germline loops: CDR1 SGHKS, CDR2 YYEKEE (reference sequence). The CDR3 length is 15 residues. V lost 6 bases, J lost 3 bases, and 19 bases lay in between. For the CDR3, the DNA is TGTGCCAGCACCTTTTGGGAGGGACAGAGCTACGAGCAGTACTTC. Translating gives CASTFWEGQSYEQYF.

The chain couples TRBV20-1 to TRBJ1-1; D gene ambiguous. The ends were cut back, 1 base at V and 3 bases at J, with 9 bases in the middle. Germline CDR1 reads DFQATT; CDR2 reads SNEGSKA (reference sequence). This CDR3 contains 13 residues. The CDR3 spells CSARGRRDTEAFF. In nucleotides, the CDR3 is TGCAGTGCTAGAGGGAGGCGGGACACTGAAGCTTTCTTT.

This clonotype was seen at least ten times. The chain uses TRBV28 and TRBJ1-5; no clear D gene. V gave up 1 base and J gave up 5 bases, with 9 bases separating them. The CDR3 runs to 14 residues. Germline values: CDR1 MDHEN, CDR2 SYDVKM. CDR3 amino acids: CASSLSSEDQPQHF. The CDR3 DNA sequence: TGTGCCAGCAGTTTATCGTCAGAAGATCAGCCCCAGCATTTT.

This sequence joins TRBV5-5 and TRBJ1-2; D is perhaps TRBD1 (5 bases). Trimming removed 0 bases at V and 7 bases at J, with 16 bases between. CDR1 is SGHKS, CDR2 YYEKEE, per germline (reference sequence). The CDR3 is 15 residues long. CDR3 in DNA: TGTGCCAGCAGCTTGGAGGTTCGGGGGGTAGCTGGCTACACCTTC. Translation gives CASSLEVRGVAGYTF.

The CDR3 region is CASSEGTGNSYEQYF. The CDR3 DNA reads as TGTGCCAGCAGTGAGGGGACAGGGAATAGCTACGAGCAGTACTTC. The V call is TRBV12-3 or TRBV12-4, the J call TRBJ2-7, with 9 bases identical to TRBD1. J gave up 3 bases and V 5 bases, and 8 bases lay outside the gene matches. The CDR3 has 15 residues.

This clonotype was detected a few times. The chain is built from TRBV12-3 or TRBV12-4 and TRBJ2-2, with 8 bases matching TRBD2. The CDR3 runs 16 residues. V shed 6 bases and J 7 bases; nucleotides not matched to a gene: 13. The CDR3 loop reads CASSRSGSGGGGELFF. The DNA of the CDR3 is TGTGCCAGCAGCCGAAGTGGGTCGGGAGGGGGCGGGGAGCTGTTTTTT.

This rearrangement joins TRBV25-1 to TRBJ2-6, with 8 bases matching TRBD1. The CDR3 sequence is 19 residues long. The V gene's germline CDR1 is MGHDK and CDR2 SYGVNS. The V gene end was trimmed by 4 bases and the J gene end by 2 bases; junction bases not matched to a gene: 13. CDR3: CASSGARDRSRTGANVLTF. CDR3 DNA sequence: TGTGCCAGCAGTGGAGCTCGGGACAGGTCCCGTACTGGGGCCAACGTCCTGACTTTC.

Ten or more counts support this clonotype. The chain joins TRBV5-1 to TRBJ2-3; TRBD1 aligns across 7 bases. V lost 4 bases, J lost 2 bases, and 10 bases stayed unmatched. The CDR3 loop spans 16 amino acids. Germline V CDR1 and CDR2: SGHRS, YFSETQ. Here the CDR3 DNA reads TGCGCCAGCAGCCCTGGACAGGTGGGGTTCACAGATACGCAGTATTTT. It codes for CASSPGQVGFTDTQYF.

The chain combines TRBV24-1 with TRBJ2-1; 12 bases map to TRBD2. The CDR3 sequence is 14 residues long. Trimming removed 8 bases from V and 8 bases from J; junction bases left unmatched: 6. Germline V gene sequence: CDR1 KGHDR, CDR2 SFDVKD. The CDR3 bases are TGTGCCACCAAAGGACTAGCGGGAAGTCATGAGCAGTTCTTC. It codes for CATKGLAGSHEQFF.

J is TRBJ2-3 and V is TRBV30; tentatively, D is TRBD2 (6 bases). Per germline, CDR1 GTSNPN and CDR2 SVGIG (reference sequence). Trimming left V 0 bases short and J 4 bases short, with 11 bases between. The CDR3 runs 14 residues. This CDR3 is CAWSVSGRSDTQYF. CDR3 nucleotide sequence: TGTGCCTGGAGTGTATCAGGGAGGTCAGATACGCAGTATTTT.

The chain recombines TRBV30 with TRBJ1-6, with D uncertain. V was trimmed by 5 bases and J by 4 bases, leaving 18 bases between them. This CDR3 region has 16 residues. Germline V gives CDR1 GTSNPN, CDR2 SVGIG (reference sequence). The CDR3 here is CAWRQSTSLYNSPLHF. In DNA, the CDR3 is TGTGCCTGGCGGCAGTCCACGTCCCTTTATAATTCACCCCTCCACTTT.

The J gene is TRBJ2-1, the V gene TRBV2; D unclear. Looked up from germline, CDR1 is SNHLY and CDR2 is FYNNEI. This CDR3 is 13 amino acids long. V lost 1 base, J lost 5 bases, and 6 bases lay in between. The CDR3 loop is CASSEGENNEQFF. CDR3 sequence (DNA): TGTGCCAGCAGTGAAGGGGAAAACAATGAGCAGTTCTTC.

In this sample, this clonotype turned up many times. The V gene is TRBV7-2, the J gene TRBJ2-7; possibly TRBD2 for D (5 bases). The length of the CDR3 is 13 residues. V was clipped by 3 bases and J by 5 bases, with 11 bases between them. Germline V CDR1 and CDR2: SGHTA, FQGNSA. The CDR3 DNA is TGTGCCAGCAGCTTCGGGATGAGAAACGAGCAGTACTTC. It specifies CASSFGMRNEQYF.

This clonotype was counted many times. The rearrangement links TRBV6-1 to TRBJ2-3; unclear D gene. Germline V gene data show CDR1 as MNHNS and CDR2 as SASEGT. The CDR3 totals 14 residues. Trimming removed 4 bases at V and 0 bases at J, with 8 bases between. This CDR3 reads CASSALPSTDTQYF. Written as DNA, the CDR3 is TGTGCCAGCAGTGCCCTGCCTAGCACAGATACGCAGTATTTT.